What follows describes a single T cell receptor (beta chain). This entry comes from a study of blood T cell repertoires in COVID-19. Study-level information: PBMCs, B-cell-depleted T cells, or T cells were the source of the cDNA or gDNA that made up the material.

Trimming cost V 7 bases and J 1 base, with 8 bases left between them. This CDR3 is 12 amino acids long. In germline, CDR1 is SNHLY, CDR2 FYNNEI. The assay was immunoSEQ multiplex PCR, and TCRdb's table has in-frame clones only and misses some. This table holds about 280,000 clones, around 86% found once. The sequencing input was peripheral blood. The receptor comes from a man aged 40-50 years with active or convalescent COVID-19. The rearrangement uses TRBV2 and TRBJ2-7; possible D gene TRBD1, 5 bases. The CDR3 sequence: CASNKGSYEQYF. CDR3 bases: TGTGCCAGCAACAAGGGGTCCTACGAGCAGTACTTC.